The T cell receptor (beta chain) under discussion was sequenced for a study of T cell clonotyping in hematopoietic cell transplantation (dated by TCRdb to the early 2020s). About the full investigation: The study collected approximately 130 blood samples from 35 to 40 consecutive transplant recipients and their related donors. Patient recruitment ran from 2015 to January 2017, and follow-up continued until September 2020 or death.

About this clone: The antigen this receptor binds is unknown. Qualities for individual bases were not recorded, and no much larger clone is one base off.

The sample's time point, from its label and the paper: 30 days after allo-HCT. Blood from recipients was drawn roughly 28 days before transplant, then again at days 30, 100 and 180 after transplant. Using Nuclei Lysis Solution, genomic DNA was extracted from unfractionated peripheral blood mononuclear cells that were either fresh or cryopreserved. Overall study results and their limits: Broader posttransplant TCR repertoire diversity was predicted by donor and pretransplant recipient Inverse Simpson Index values. The sample size was limited, and because cells were not sorted, the contributions of CD4 and CD8 repertoires could not be separated. Just a small fraction of recipient repertoires overlapped with donor repertoires, and more than 97% appeared de novo at the given depth. Recipient TCR diversity fell after transplant, with pathologically expanded clonotypes rising progressively from day 30 to day 180.

Inclusive of the bounding cysteine and phenylalanine, the CDR3 is 13 residues long. CDR3 DNA is the only sequence kept; it has 39 bases, read in frame from the first base. Between the V and J ends, shortened by 7 bases and 5 bases respectively, the junction contains 14 bases. CDR1 MNHEY and CDR2 SMNVEV were looked up in the germline V gene (reference sequence). The immunoSEQ assay, a bias-controlled multiplex PCR using V- and J-specific primers, was used to amplify TCR beta CDR3 regions from genomic DNA. A second PCR step added a proprietary barcode and Illumina adapter sequences to the CDR3 amplicons. An Illumina MiSeq instrument was used to sequence the CDR3 libraries. Per the authors' processing: immunoSEQ Analyzer 3.0 was used for export and quality control, with R Bioconductor and Immunarch used for downstream analyses. Only productive rearrangements in the normalized downsampled data set were used to calculate repertoire metrics. Pathologically expanded clonotypes were defined as those larger than 5 templates in the normalized cohort. The Inverse Simpson Index was used to measure repertoire diversity. The non-normalized data set was used for CMV-specificity analyses so that all clonotypes could be captured. Sourced from immuneACCESS, this table was stored by TCRdb with only in-frame sequences that have V and J called. A share of the clones is absent; for the studies checked, an unresolved V gene accounts for under half, and the remainder has no known explanation. V, J and clone size reflect that table, while D and trimming were determined from the DNA. This sample lists approximately 7,200 clones; about 89% were detected once. The biggest ten clones account for about 4.3% of the sample.

Sample: PBMCs, taken 30 days after allogeneic stem cell transplant. The sequence derives from a female patient in her fifties or sixties who had an allogeneic stem cell transplant from an unrelated donor, so the T cells may come from the graft donor. Some clones in this sample may be carry-over from other donors' samples. Recombination joined TRBV27 with TRBJ1-1; TRBD1 is perhaps the D gene, given 5 matching bases. The CDR3 reads CASKGHGRTEAFF. The DNA sequence reads TGTGCCAGCAAGGGGCATGGGCGGACTGAAGCTTTCTTT.